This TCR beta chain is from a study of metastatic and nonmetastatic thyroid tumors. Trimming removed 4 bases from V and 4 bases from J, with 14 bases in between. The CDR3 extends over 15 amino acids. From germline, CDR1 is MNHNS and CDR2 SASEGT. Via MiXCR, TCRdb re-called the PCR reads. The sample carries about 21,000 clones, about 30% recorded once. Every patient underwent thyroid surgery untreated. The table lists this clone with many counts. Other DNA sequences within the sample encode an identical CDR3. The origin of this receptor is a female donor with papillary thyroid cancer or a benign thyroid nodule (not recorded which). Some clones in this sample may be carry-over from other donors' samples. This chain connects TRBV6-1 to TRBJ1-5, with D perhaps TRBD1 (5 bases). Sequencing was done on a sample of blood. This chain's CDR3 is CASSGGGAANQPQHF. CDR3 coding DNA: TGTGCCAGCAGTGGGGGTGGGGCTGCAAATCAGCCCCAGCATTTT.